A selection of T cell receptor beta chains follows, all from one sample in a study of blood T cell repertoires in COVID-19. TCRdb's copy holds only in-frame clones and misses some; the assay was immunoSEQ multiplex PCR. The sample gives 150,000 to 250,000 clones, around 90% of which show up once; more than 2% is in the top ten. Sequencing was carried out using PBMCs or T cells enriched from blood (not recorded which). The receptors were sampled from a young woman who had recovered from COVID-19. Each CDR3 is given with its conserved first and last residue. Expanded clones are given a class, and other clones once, few, many or no size at all.

j_gene	abundance	len	v_gene	CDR3aa
TRBJ2-2	-	15	TRBV24-1	CATSGSGGAPGELFF
TRBJ2-7	-	15	TRBV9	CASSVSQGGGYEQYF
TRBJ2-7	-	14	TRBV2	CASRLTGGPYEQYF
TRBJ2-2	once	15	TRBV5-1	CASSLESSEPGELFF
TRBJ1-6	-	15	TRBV4-1	CASRLAGGMNSPLHF
TRBJ2-7	-	15	TRBV9	CASSVGVRVESEQYF
TRBJ2-1	-	15	TRBV5-6	CASSWRGLPYNEQFF
TRBJ2-2	-	17	TRBV7-3	CASSPLAVGGNTGELFF
TRBJ2-5	-	15	TRBV9	CASSVTAGGGETQYF
TRBJ2-7	once	14	TRBV30	CAWSGQGAGYEQYF
TRBJ1-2	-	13	TRBV14	CASSQDWGDGYTF
TRBJ1-3	-	16	TRBV9	CASSVGDTYSGNTIYF
TRBJ1-2	-	11	TRBV20-1	CSALQIYGYTF
TRBJ2-5	-	15	TRBV11-2	CASSARTSDLEAQYF
TRBJ2-3	-	13	TRBV28	CASRLDSSDTQYF
TRBJ2-7	-	13	TRBV5-4	CASSTVATHEQYF
TRBJ2-2	-	15	TRBV5-6	CASRFLASSAGELFF
TRBJ2-3	-	14	TRBV6-1	CASSEVTSEDTQYF
TRBJ2-7	-	14	TRBV29-1	CSVVGLAGGYEQYF
TRBJ2-5	-	14	TRBV7-6	CASSPGTAPETQYF
TRBJ1-5	many	15	TRBV19	CASSISDRGNQPQHF
TRBJ2-6	-	15	TRBV7-9	CASSSRTNGANVLTF
TRBJ2-1	-	17	TRBV4-1	CASSPGTNPSSYNEQFF
TRBJ1-1	-	14	TRBV3-1/TRBV3-2	CASSQEWSNTEAFF
TRBJ1-2	-	12	TRBV18	CASSYSRAGYTF
TRBJ1-2	-	13	TRBV5-3	CARRRTANYGYTF
TRBJ2-7	few	16	TRBV4-1	CASSHAETSGNYEQYF
TRBJ1-4	once	17	TRBV7-2	CASSSQNPTGGYEKLFF
TRBJ1-1	once	15	TRBV7-9	CASSPVQGADTEAFF
TRBJ1-1	-	11	TRBV12-3/TRBV12-4	CASSLGERAFF
TRBJ2-2	-	14	TRBV18	CASSYDRDNGELFF
TRBJ2-3	-	16	TRBV9	CASSVVPAGGPDTQYF
TRBJ2-5	-	13	TRBV19	CASRPGGQETQYF
TRBJ1-2	-	14	TRBV19	CASRDLGKNYGYTF
TRBJ2-1	-	15	TRBV11-3	CASAIGGGRNNEQFF
TRBJ2-1	-	18	TRBV9	CASSQNKAGGSSYNEQFF
TRBJ2-1	-	15	TRBV4-3	CASSQELAGFNEQFF
TRBJ2-3	few	15	TRBV7-2	CASSLDRGITDTQYF
TRBJ1-1	-	16	TRBV9	CASSADPGHRATEAFF
TRBJ2-5	-	15	TRBV5-1	CASSFSSGRQETQYF
TRBJ2-7	-	16	TRBV7-9	CASSSQGRSQPYEQYF
TRBJ1-1	-	14	TRBV7-9	CASSPTGTGGMAFF